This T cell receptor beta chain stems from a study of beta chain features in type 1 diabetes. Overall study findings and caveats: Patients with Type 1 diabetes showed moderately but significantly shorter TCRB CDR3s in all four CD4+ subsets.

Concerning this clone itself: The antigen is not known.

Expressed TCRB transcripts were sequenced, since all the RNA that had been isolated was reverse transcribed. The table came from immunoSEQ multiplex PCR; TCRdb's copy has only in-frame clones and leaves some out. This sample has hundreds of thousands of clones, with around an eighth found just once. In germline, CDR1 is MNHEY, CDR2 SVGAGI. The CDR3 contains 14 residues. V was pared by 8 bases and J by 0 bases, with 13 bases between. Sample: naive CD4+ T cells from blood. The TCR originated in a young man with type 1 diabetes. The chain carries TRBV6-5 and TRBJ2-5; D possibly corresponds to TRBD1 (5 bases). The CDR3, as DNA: TGTGCCAGCGCTCTGGAAGGGGACCAAGAGACCCAGTACTTC. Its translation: CASALEGDQETQYF.